These 32 T cell receptor beta chains were sequenced from one sample in a study of human T cells and chemical hapten exposure (dated by TCRdb to about 2021). Library method: RACE. Instrument used: NextSeq 500. TCRdb cleaned the public reads at Q25 with fastp, built clones with MiXCR and kept in-frame beta chains. When rows share a CDR3 protein, they turn into one entry using the most common DNA and genes. For this sample there are 180,000 or so distinct CDR3 sequences; approximately 29% appear just once. Approximately 3% of the sample is in the top ten clones. The time point label of this sample denotes: pre-sensitization, week 0. The sample's treatment or condition label, decoded: therapeutic diphenylcyclopropenone sensitization with weekly scalp DPC. The starting material was whole blood, obtained in connection with sensitization to the hapten diphenylcyclopropenone (DPC). The origin of the receptors is a woman in her 30s with alopecia areata. Some clones in this sample may be carry-over from other donors' samples.

This clonotype was recorded a few times. This chain links TRBV2 with TRBJ2-3; D remains ambiguous. The V end lost 8 bases, the J end lost 1 base, and 1 base lay between the germline ends. CDR1 and CDR2 (germline): SNHLY, FYNNEI. The CDR3 is made up of 10 amino acids. The CDR3: CASGTDTQYF. The CDR3 DNA is TGTGCCAGCGGCACAGATACGCAGTATTTT.

This clonotype has just a few counts. The chain has TRBV29-1 and TRBJ2-1; 8 bases match TRBD2. This CDR3 is 12 amino acids long. Germline lookup yields CDR1 SQVTM and CDR2 ANQGSEA. With V trimmed by 5 bases and J by 7 bases, 4 bases remained unmatched. The CDR3 DNA sequence: TGCAGCGTTCTAGCGGGCGAGAATGAGCAGTTCTTC. Translation gives CSVLAGENEQFF.

V usage is TRBV20-1 and J usage is TRBJ1-2, with 8 bases lining up with TRBD1. The CDR3 is 13 amino acids. The germline V gene encodes CDR1 DFQATT and CDR2 SNEGSKA (reference sequence). V shed 3 bases, J shed 3 bases, and the junction held 3 bases outside the gene matches. CDR3 DNA sequence: TGCAGTGCTAGCAAGGACAGGGACTATGGCTACACCTTC. Translating gives CSASKDRDYGYTF.

This chain uses TRBV28 with TRBJ1-4, with TRBD1 matching over 7 bases. CDR1 and CDR2 from the germline V gene are MDHEN and SYDVKM. Trimming cost V 6 bases and J 0 bases; bases outside gene matches: 7. CDR3 length: 16 amino acids. Written as DNA, the CDR3 is TGTGCCAGCAGGGCGGGACAGCTTGCAACTAATGAAAAACTGTTTTTT. This sequence encodes CASRAGQLATNEKLFF.

The chain is built from TRBV7-2 and TRBJ2-3; 7 bases line up with TRBD2. The CDR3 is 18 residues long. The junction had 17 bases not matched to a gene; V was cut back by 3 bases and J by 5 bases. CDR1 SGHTA and CDR2 FQGNSA come from the germline V gene. The CDR3 DNA is TGTGCCAGCAGCTTTAATTCGCCCGGTGGCGGGAGCTTAGATACGCAGTATTTT. It codes for CASSFNSPGGGSLDTQYF. Variable domain in full (rest from reference TRBV7-2 and TRBJ2-3): GAGVSQSPSNKVTEKGKDVELRCDPISGHTALYWYRQSLGQGLEFLIYFQGNSAPDKSGLPSDRFSAERTGGSVSTLTIQRTQQEDSAVYLCASSFNSPGGGSLDTQYFGPGTRLTVL.

In this sample, this clonotype turned up a few times. The chain recombines TRBV7-6 with TRBJ2-7; D gene ambiguous. The CDR3 loop spans 13 amino acids. The germline V gene has CDR1 SGHVS and CDR2 FNYEAQ. Trimming pared 4 bases from V and 3 bases from J, leaving 10 bases between. The CDR3 is CASSSRTDYEQYF. The CDR3 DNA follows: TGTGCCAGCAGCTCCCGGACGGACTACGAGCAGTACTTC.

This clonotype was detected only a few times. V gene TRBV7-9 combines with J gene TRBJ1-1; possible D gene TRBD1, 6 bases. Trimming removed 4 bases from V and 7 bases from J, with 10 bases in between. The germline gives CDR1 SEHNR, CDR2 FQNEAQ (reference sequence). The CDR3 contains 12 residues. CDR3 coding DNA: TGTGCCAGCAGCTCAGGACAGCTTGAAGCTTTCTTT. Residues: CASSSGQLEAFF.

The J gene is TRBJ1-1, the V gene TRBV10-2; possible D gene TRBD1, 5 bases. Germline loops: CDR1 WSHSY, CDR2 SAAADI. V lost 10 bases to trimming and J lost 4 bases, with 19 bases between them. This CDR3 has 14 residues. This CDR3 reads CATRIGAGSTEAFF. CDR3 DNA sequence: TGCGCCACCCGAATCGGGGCTGGGAGCACTGAAGCTTTCTTT.

The V and J genes are TRBV28 and TRBJ1-5; no clear D. CDR3 length: 12 residues. CDR1 and CDR2 from the germline V gene are MDHEN and SYDVKM. Deletions cut 4 bases from V and 5 bases from J, with 6 bases between. This CDR3 is CASSWPDQPQHF. CDR3 bases: TGTGCCAGCAGTTGGCCCGATCAGCCCCAGCATTTT.

The chain is built from TRBV4-1 and TRBJ1-4; D is uncertain. Germline V gene sequence: CDR1 MGHRA, CDR2 YSYEKL. CDR3 length equals 15 residues. Trimming shortened V by 1 base and J by 0 bases, and 6 bases separated the two germline ends. Here the CDR3 DNA reads TGCGCCAGCAGCCAAGTAGGGACAACTAATGAAAAACTGTTTTTT. It codes for CASSQVGTTNEKLFF.

V usage is TRBV9 and J usage is TRBJ1-2; TRBD1 matches 9 bases. Germline CDR1 SGDLS, CDR2 YYNGEE. With V trimmed by 3 bases and J by 7 bases, 4 bases remained unmatched. This CDR3 is built from 13 residues. CDR3: CASSAGTGSGYTF. In DNA, the CDR3 is TGTGCCAGCAGCGCTGGGACAGGGAGTGGCTACACCTTC.

J is TRBJ2-3 and V is TRBV2, with a tentative D call TRBD1 (5 bases). The germline V gene encodes CDR1 SNHLY and CDR2 FYNNEI. This CDR3 has 12 amino acids. The germline V and J ends were trimmed by 5 bases and 4 bases, with 7 bases remaining between them. CDR3 in DNA: TGTGCCAGCAGTACACAGGCAGATACGCAGTATTTT. Protein product: CASSTQADTQYF.

The sample holds a few counts of this clonotype. This chain uses TRBV27 with TRBJ1-2, with 7 bases matching TRBD1. Germline lookup yields CDR1 MNHEY and CDR2 SMNVEV (reference sequence). The junction had 15 bases not matched to a gene; V was cut back by 6 bases and J by 8 bases. This CDR3 is 15 amino acids long. CDR3 sequence: CASSPTGTGELGYTF. The CDR3 DNA sequence: TGTGCCAGCAGCCCCACGGGTACAGGGGAGCTCGGCTACACCTTC.

This chain uses TRBV29-1 with TRBJ2-1; D is perhaps TRBD1 (5 bases). This CDR3 has 10 amino acids. V was shortened by 6 bases and J by 9 bases, with 9 bases between the two germline ends. The germline gives CDR1 SQVTM, CDR2 ANQGSEA. CDR3: CSVEQVEQFF. The DNA of the CDR3 is TGCAGCGTCGAACAGGTTGAGCAGTTCTTC.

The rearrangement links TRBV28 to TRBJ2-3, with 7 nucleotides matching TRBD2. Germline V CDR1 and CDR2: MDHEN, SYDVKM. This CDR3 contains 15 residues. Trimming took 3 bases from V and 1 from J; bases not matched to a gene: 4. The CDR3: CASSLGGVRTDTQYF. CDR3 sequence (DNA): TGTGCCAGCAGTTTGGGGGGGGTGCGCACAGATACGCAGTATTTT.

The rearrangement joins TRBV20-1 to TRBJ1-5; D is perhaps TRBD1 (6 bases). V was clipped by 8 bases and J by 4 bases, with 12 bases between them. The germline V gene has CDR1 DFQATT and CDR2 SNEGSKA (reference sequence). The CDR3 consists of 12 residues. CDR3 in DNA: TGCAGTTGCGGGACACCTAATCAGCCCCAGCATTTT. Amino acids: CSCGTPNQPQHF.

There are a few counts of this clonotype. The rearrangement joins TRBV5-4 to TRBJ2-3; TRBD2 matches at 7 bases. Germline values: CDR1 SGHNT, CDR2 YYREEE (reference sequence). J was trimmed by 4 bases and V by 2 bases; bases with no gene match: 7. CDR3 length equals 15 residues. CDR3: CASSFPGGSSDTQYF. CDR3 sequence (DNA): TGTGCCAGCAGCTTTCCGGGGGGTTCGTCAGATACGCAGTATTTT.

This chain connects TRBV6-6 to TRBJ1-1; a possible D gene is TRBD1 (6 bases). The CDR3 contains 14 residues. CDR1 is MNHNY, CDR2 SVGAGI, per germline (reference sequence). Deletions cut 6 bases from V and 4 bases from J, with 15 bases between. CDR3 nucleotides: TGTGCCAGCAGCCCCCCAAGGGGGTTCACTGAAGCTTTCTTT. Its protein is CASSPPRGFTEAFF.

This clonotype was seen only a few times. The V call is TRBV20-1, the J call TRBJ2-4; 8 bases align to TRBD2. J gave up 0 bases and V 7 bases, and 8 bases lay outside the gene matches. The CDR3 sequence is 15 residues long. Germline V gene data show CDR1 as DFQATT and CDR2 as SNEGSKA (reference sequence). The CDR3 nucleotides are TGCAGTGGAACGGGGCTAGCGGGAGCCAAAAACATTCAGTACTTC. Its protein product is CSGTGLAGAKNIQYF.

This clonotype occurred a few times. The genes are TRBV15 and TRBJ2-7; the D gene is possibly TRBD1 (6 bases). The V end was cut by 1 base, the J end by 8 bases, with 21 bases between. This CDR3 has 16 residues. Germline V gene data show CDR1 as LNHNV and CDR2 as YYDKDF (reference sequence). The CDR3, as DNA: TGTGCCACCAGCAGAGGGATAAAGTCGGACAGCCCGAAGCAGTACTTC. Translating it yields CATSRGIKSDSPKQYF.

The V call is TRBV29-1, the J call TRBJ2-3; the D gene is possibly TRBD1 (7 bases). This CDR3 spans 12 amino acids. Germline lookup yields CDR1 SQVTM and CDR2 ANQGSEA. V was trimmed by 4 bases and J by 4 bases, leaving 9 bases between them. CDR3 sequence (DNA): TGCAGCGTTGGCAGGGGGGCAGATACGCAGTATTTT. This sequence encodes CSVGRGADTQYF.

This clonotype has more than one count but fewer than ten. V usage is TRBV4-1 and J usage is TRBJ2-5, with D possibly matching TRBD1 (6 bases). CDR3 size: 14 residues. Germline V CDR1 and CDR2: MGHRA, YSYEKL. Trimming stripped 3 bases from V and 3 bases from J, with 11 bases between. The CDR3 nucleotides are TGCGCCAGCAGCCACATAGGACAGAAAGAGACCCAGTACTTC. Its translation: CASSHIGQKETQYF.

There are many counts of this clonotype. This chain links TRBV28 with TRBJ1-1; D gene unclear. The germline V gene encodes CDR1 MDHEN and CDR2 SYDVKM. The germline V and J ends were trimmed by 6 bases and 0 bases, with 8 bases remaining between them. The CDR3 length is 13 residues. CDR3 coding DNA: TGTGCCAGCAGCCGAACTGTGAACACTGAAGCTTTCTTT. Translated, it gives CASSRTVNTEAFF.

The chain is built from TRBV6-2 or TRBV6-3 and TRBJ1-1; D not resolved. The V end was cut by 7 bases, the J end by 6 bases, with 9 bases between. Germline V gene data show CDR1 as MNHEY and CDR2 as SVGEGT. The CDR3 extends over 11 amino acids. The CDR3 is CASNTMAEAFF. In DNA, the CDR3 is TGTGCCAGCAACACGATGGCTGAAGCTTTCTTT.

The chain couples TRBV11-2 to TRBJ2-5; 7 bases agree with TRBD2. Germline-derived CDR1 and CDR2 are SGHAT and FQNNGV. The CDR3 loop spans 15 amino acids. J lost 4 bases, V lost 5 bases, and 10 bases had no gene match. The CDR3 nucleotides read TGTGCCAGCAGCCCCCAGATGGCTAGCGGAGAGACCCAGTACTTC. Protein product: CASSPQMASGETQYF.

A single count supports this clonotype. The J gene is TRBJ1-3, the V gene TRBV20-1; D is possibly TRBD1 (5 bases). The CDR3 extends over 14 amino acids. From germline, CDR1 is DFQATT and CDR2 SNEGSKA (reference sequence). V was shortened by 6 bases and J by 0 bases, with 12 bases between the two germline ends. CDR3 protein: CSAPDTYSGNTIYF. CDR3 sequence (DNA): TGCAGTGCGCCGGACACCTACTCTGGAAACACCATATATTTT.

The table lists this clonotype with a few counts. The rearrangement links TRBV28 to TRBJ2-2; TRBD1 agrees at 7 bases. CDR1 is MDHEN, CDR2 SYDVKM, per germline. The CDR3 consists of 16 residues. After removal of 7 bases from V and 0 bases from J, the junction contained 8 bases not matched to a gene. The CDR3 region has the DNA TGTGCCAGCACTGAATCGGGACAGCCGAACACCGGGGAGCTGTTTTTT. Protein product: CASTESGQPNTGELFF.

This clonotype was detected only a few times. The chain couples TRBV20-1 to TRBJ2-1; 9 bases are shared with TRBD2. This CDR3 is built from 14 residues. Losses at the gene ends were 5 bases for V and 0 bases for J; bases not matched to a gene: 2. Germline-derived CDR1 and CDR2 are DFQATT and SNEGSKA (reference sequence). The CDR3 here is CSAHSGSSYNEQFF. CDR3 DNA sequence: TGCAGTGCTCATAGCGGGAGCTCCTACAATGAGCAGTTCTTC.

V gene TRBV3-1 combines with J gene TRBJ2-2; D is unresolved. Germline CDR1 is LGHDT and CDR2 is YNNKEL (reference sequence). CDR3 size: 17 residues. The V end was cut by 4 bases, the J end by 1 base, with 16 bases between. For the CDR3, the DNA is TGTGCCAGCAGCCCCTACGGTTCCCGAGGGAACACCGGGGAGCTGTTTTTT. Protein: CASSPYGSRGNTGELFF.

The genes are TRBV5-1 and TRBJ2-1; 8 bases fit TRBD2. The CDR3 has 13 amino acids. Germline-derived CDR1 and CDR2 are SGHRS and YFSETQ. The trim removed 0 bases at V and 8 bases at J, leaving 1 base unmatched. The CDR3 is CASSLGTSHEQFF. CDR3 nucleotides: TGCGCCAGCAGCTTGGGGACTAGCCATGAGCAGTTCTTC.

This clonotype was found a few times. J is TRBJ2-7 and V is TRBV28; 8 positions agree with TRBD1. Germline trimming cut 7 bases from V and 2 bases from J; bases unmatched to any gene: 7. Germline V gene lookup returns CDR1 MDHEN and CDR2 SYDVKM. There are 14 residues in the CDR3. For the CDR3, the DNA is TGTGCCAGCAATGGACAGGGTGGCACCTACGAGCAGTACTTC. This encodes CASNGQGGTYEQYF.

This clonotype showed up just a few times. The gene calls are TRBV6-2 or TRBV6-3 and TRBJ1-2; D is unclear. V lost 5 bases, J lost 8 bases, and 24 bases lay in between. The CDR3 has 16 amino acids. Germline CDR1 MNHEY, CDR2 SVGEGT. The CDR3 protein is CASSPPGARFVGGYTF. Written as DNA, the CDR3 is TGTGCCAGCAGTCCCCCGGGAGCACGTTTTGTAGGAGGCTACACCTTC.